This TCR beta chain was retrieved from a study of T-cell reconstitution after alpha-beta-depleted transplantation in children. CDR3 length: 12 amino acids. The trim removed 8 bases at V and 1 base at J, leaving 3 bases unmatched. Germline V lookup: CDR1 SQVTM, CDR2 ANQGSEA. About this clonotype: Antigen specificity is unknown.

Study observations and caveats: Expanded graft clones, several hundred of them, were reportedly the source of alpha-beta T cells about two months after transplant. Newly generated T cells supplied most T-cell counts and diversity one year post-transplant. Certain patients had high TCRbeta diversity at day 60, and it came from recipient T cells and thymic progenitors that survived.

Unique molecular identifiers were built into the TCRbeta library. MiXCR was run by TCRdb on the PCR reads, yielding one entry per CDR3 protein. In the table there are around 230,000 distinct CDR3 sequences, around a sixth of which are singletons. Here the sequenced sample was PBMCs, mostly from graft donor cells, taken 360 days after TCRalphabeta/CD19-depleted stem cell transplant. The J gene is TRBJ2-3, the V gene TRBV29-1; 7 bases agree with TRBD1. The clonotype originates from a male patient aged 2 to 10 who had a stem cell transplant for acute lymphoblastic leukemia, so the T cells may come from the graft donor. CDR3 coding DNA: TGCAGCACTGGACAGGGCACAGATACGCAGTATTTT. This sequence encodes CSTGQGTDTQYF.